One and the same sample provided the 26 T cell receptor beta chains below, sequenced in a study of cytomegalovirus exposure and HLA in healthy donors. Vbeta (60) and Jbeta (13) primers were used in the PCR. Some clones are missing from TCRdb's copy, which holds only in-frame ones; the method was immunoSEQ multiplex PCR. This sample has tens of thousands of clones, with about 68% found just once. The material sequenced was PBMCs. All receptors come from a woman in her forties or fifties in good health and CMV-seropositive.

This chain connects TRBV14 to TRBJ1-6, with D maybe TRBD1 (6 bases). Per germline, CDR1 SGHDN and CDR2 FVKESK. Trimming took 4 bases from V and 6 from J, leaving 19 bases between them. The CDR3 runs 17 residues. In nucleotides, the CDR3 is TGTGCCAGCAGCCTCTTAACCGGGACATCTCCTAATTCACCCCTCCACTTT. This sequence encodes CASSLLTGTSPNSPLHF. Variable domain in full (rest from reference TRBV14 and TRBJ1-6): EAGVTQFPSHSVIEKGQTVTLRCDPISGHDNLYWYRRVMGKEIKFLLHFVKESKQDESGMPNNRFLAERTGGTYSTLKVQPAELEDSGVYFCASSLLTGTSPNSPLHFGNGTRLTVT.

This chain uses TRBV11-2 with TRBJ2-2, with a tentative D call TRBD2 (7 bases). The CDR3 totals 16 residues. Germline lookup yields CDR1 SGHAT and CDR2 FQNNGV. V was shortened by 6 bases and J by 4 bases, with 18 bases between the two germline ends. CDR3 sequence (DNA): TGTGCCAGCAGGTTAAAGGGGGGGTCAGTCACCGGGGAGCTGTTTTTT. This gives the protein CASRLKGGSVTGELFF.

The chain employs TRBV18 and TRBJ2-2; 7 nucleotides align to TRBD1. The V segment lost 2 bases and the J segment 1 base; nucleotides outside the gene matches: 7. Per the germline V gene, CDR1 is KGHSH and CDR2 is LQKENI. The CDR3 sequence is 17 residues long. The CDR3 nucleotides read TGTGCCAGCTCACCAAAGAGGGGACAGATGAACACCGGGGAGCTGTTTTTT. Translating it yields CASSPKRGQMNTGELFF.

The chain employs TRBV28 and TRBJ1-2; 10 nucleotides agree with TRBD1. CDR3 length: 17 residues. Germline CDR1 and CDR2: MDHEN and SYDVKM. The V gene end was trimmed by 4 bases and the J gene end by 2 bases; junction bases not matched to a gene: 10. CDR3 sequence: CASSSRLRDRGNYGYTF. In DNA form, the CDR3 reads TGTGCCAGCAGTTCCCGCCTCCGGGACAGGGGCAACTATGGCTACACCTTC.

In its sample, this clone was seen a few times. The V call is TRBV7-9, the J call TRBJ2-1; possibly TRBD1 or TRBD2 for D (5 bases each). Per germline, CDR1 SEHNR and CDR2 FQNEAQ (reference sequence). This CDR3 has 14 residues. The ends were cut back, 10 bases at V and 7 bases at J, with 20 bases in the middle. For the CDR3, the DNA is TGTGCCATCAGGGCCGGGGAGCGTAGTAATGAGCAGTTCTTC. Protein sequence: CAIRAGERSNEQFF.

There are a few counts of this clone. The sample has other DNA sequences that encode this CDR3 too. The rearrangement links TRBV5-1 to TRBJ1-1; D is unresolved. This CDR3 is 14 amino acids long. Trimming removed 0 bases from V and 1 base from J, with 7 bases in between. Looked up from germline, CDR1 is SGHRS and CDR2 is YFSETQ. The CDR3: CASSLGGQNTEAFF. The CDR3 DNA is TGCGCCAGCAGCTTGGGCGGGCAGAACACTGAAGCTTTCTTT.

The CDR3 nucleotides are TGTGCCAGCAGCTTAGGACAGAGCAATCAGCCCCAGCATTTT. Translating gives CASSLGQSNQPQHF. The V gene is TRBV11-2, the J gene TRBJ1-5; a possible D gene is TRBD1 (5 bases). V dropped 1 base and J dropped 1 base, with 5 bases sitting between them. Germline V lookup: CDR1 SGHAT, CDR2 FQNNGV. The CDR3 is made up of 14 amino acids.

A few counts support this clone. V and J are TRBV7-6 and TRBJ2-2; D is uncertain. The CDR3 is 13 amino acids. The germline CDR1 and CDR2 sequences are SGHVS and FNYEAQ. V gave up 6 bases and J gave up 1 base, with 6 bases separating them. The chain's CDR3 is CASRPGNTGELFF. The DNA for the CDR3 is TGTGCCAGCAGGCCAGGGAACACCGGGGAGCTGTTTTTT.

The genes are TRBV11-2 and TRBJ1-1; no clear D gene. V lost 6 bases, J lost 1 base, and 3 bases lay in between. This CDR3 spans 11 amino acids. Germline V gene sequence: CDR1 SGHAT, CDR2 FQNNGV. CDR3 bases: TGTGCCAGCAGTCGGAACACTGAAGCTTTCTTT. This gives the protein CASSRNTEAFF.

The chain employs TRBV7-9 and TRBJ1-1, with D uncertain. Trimming cost V 5 bases and J 3 bases, with 10 bases left between them. CDR3 length: 13 residues. Germline assignment: CDR1 SEHNR and CDR2 FQNEAQ (reference sequence). CDR3 DNA: TGTGCCAGCAGCCAAGATAGCCACACTGAAGCTTTCTTT. This translates into CASSQDSHTEAFF.

This chain connects TRBV7-9 to TRBJ1-2; D is perhaps TRBD1 (5 bases). CDR1 and CDR2 from the germline V gene are SEHNR and FQNEAQ (reference sequence). Trimming cost V 5 bases and J 5 bases, with 18 bases left between them. This CDR3 is built from 15 residues. The DNA for the CDR3 is TGTGCCAGCAGCCCCTCCGGTGGGGCGGGGTATGGCTACACCTTC. Encoded protein: CASSPSGGAGYGYTF. Drawing the rest from reference TRBV7-9 and TRBJ1-2, the complete variable domain is DTGVSQNPRHKITKRGQNVTFRCDPISEHNRLYWYRQTLGQGPEFLTYFQNEAQLEKSRLLSDRFSAERPKGSFSTLEIQRTEQGDSAMYLCASSPSGGAGYGYTFGSGTRLTVV.

The chain combines TRBV10-2 with TRBJ2-5; tentative D call: TRBD2 (5 bases). CDR1 is WSHSY and CDR2 is SAAADI in the germline V gene. V lost 0 bases to trimming and J lost 10 bases, with 6 bases between them. This CDR3 is built from 11 residues. CDR3 DNA: TGCGCCAGCAGTGAGTCGAGCGGCCAGTACTTC. As protein: CASSESSGQYF.

This rearrangement joins TRBV7-9 to TRBJ2-3, with D uncertain. Germline V gene lookup returns CDR1 SEHNR and CDR2 FQNEAQ (reference sequence). This CDR3 has 16 amino acids. V was clipped by 5 bases and J by 1 base, with 16 bases between them. The CDR3 region has the DNA TGTGCCAGCAGCCGCCATACAGTCTATGGCACAGATACGCAGTATTTT. Its translation: CASSRHTVYGTDTQYF.

The chain joins TRBV6-5 to TRBJ1-5; D unresolved. The CDR3 is made up of 14 amino acids. The V end lost 4 bases, the J end lost 7 bases, and 14 bases lay between the germline ends. Germline lookup yields CDR1 MNHEY and CDR2 SVGAGI. CDR3 nucleotides: TGTGCCAGCAGTTCCCCGGGGATAGGGCAGCCCCAGCATTTT. The encoded protein is CASSSPGIGQPQHF.

This clone has only a few counts. The rearrangement links TRBV5-6 to TRBJ1-3; the D gene is possibly TRBD1 (5 bases). V lost 0 bases, J lost 0 bases, and 7 bases lay in between. CDR1 and CDR2 (germline): SGHDT, YYEEEE. This CDR3 contains 15 residues. CDR3 DNA sequence: TGTGCCAGCAGCTTGGACAGGTACTCTGGAAACACCATATATTTT. It codes for CASSLDRYSGNTIYF.

This clone was seen more than once but under ten times. The chain joins TRBV7-9 to TRBJ2-5, with a possible D match to TRBD2 (5 bases). This CDR3 comprises 13 residues. Germline values: CDR1 SEHNR, CDR2 FQNEAQ (reference sequence). Trimming took 6 bases from V and 5 from J, leaving 13 bases between them. Written as DNA, the CDR3 is TGTGCCAGCAGGACTCAGCCGGGGGAGACCCAGTACTTC. Protein product: CASRTQPGETQYF.

This chain uses TRBV28 with TRBJ1-1; a weak D match, TRBD1 (5 bases). CDR1 is MDHEN and CDR2 is SYDVKM in the germline V gene. The CDR3 sequence is 15 residues long. The V and J ends lost 2 bases and 11 bases respectively, with 21 bases between them. The DNA for the CDR3 is TGTGCCAGCAGTTTACCCAACCAGCTTTCAGGGAGGGCTTTCTTT. Its protein is CASSLPNQLSGRAFF. Full variable domain (remainder filled in from reference TRBV28 and TRBJ1-1): DVKVTQSSRYLVKRTGEKVFLECVQDMDHENMFWYRQDPGLGLRLIYFSYDVKMKEKGDIPEGYSVSREKKERFSLILESASTNQTSMYLCASSLPNQLSGRAFFGQGTRLTVV.

The CDR3 nucleotides read TGTGCCAGCAGCGTGGGACAAACTAGCGGGGGGTTCCAAGAGACCCAGTACTTC. Its translation: CASSVGQTSGGFQETQYF. This chain connects TRBV9 to TRBJ2-5; 12 bases are a match to TRBD2. The CDR3 is made up of 18 amino acids. Germline V gene lookup returns CDR1 SGDLS and CDR2 YYNGEE. V dropped 2 bases and J dropped 1; count of bases not matched to a gene: 9.

This sequence joins TRBV7-3 and TRBJ1-6; D is unresolved. Between the trimmed V and J ends, which lost 2 bases and 7 bases, there was a span of 12 bases. The CDR3 has 15 amino acids. Germline loops: CDR1 SGHTA, CDR2 FQGTGA. This CDR3 reads CASSLGRGDNSPLHF. CDR3 nucleotide sequence: TGTGCCAGCAGCTTAGGCCGGGGAGACAATTCACCCCTCCACTTT.

This chain connects TRBV7-2 to TRBJ2-1; maybe TRBD2 (6 bases). Germline CDR1 reads SGHTA; CDR2 reads FQGNSA. This CDR3 spans 15 amino acids. V lost 5 bases to trimming and J lost 6 bases, with 17 bases between them. Here the CDR3 reads CASSPGTPWSNEQFF. CDR3 DNA sequence: TGTGCCAGCAGCCCCGGGACTCCCTGGAGCAATGAGCAGTTCTTC.

The J gene is TRBJ1-5, the V gene TRBV6-1, with TRBD1 identical over 7 bases. Germline V CDR1 and CDR2: MNHNS, SASEGT. CDR3 length: 14 amino acids. The junction had 4 bases not matched to a gene; V was cut back by 8 bases and J by 0 bases. CDR3 DNA sequence: TGTGCCAGCCGGGACAGCTCTAGCAATCAGCCCCAGCATTTT. Its protein is CASRDSSSNQPQHF.

V gene TRBV7-9 combines with J gene TRBJ2-7; no firm D call. Germline CDR1 reads SEHNR; CDR2 reads FQNEAQ (reference sequence). V was shortened by 1 base and J by 10 bases, with 8 bases between the two germline ends. The CDR3 spans 11 residues. The CDR3 spells CASSLETEQYF. The CDR3 region has the DNA TGTGCCAGCAGCTTAGAGACTGAACAGTACTTC.

CDR3 sequence reads: CASSFKPQGAIDGYTF. As DNA, the CDR3 is TGTGCCAGCAGCTTTAAACCACAGGGGGCGATTGATGGCTACACCTTC. The chain is built from TRBV7-8 and TRBJ1-2; 9 nucleotides align to TRBD1. Germline loops: CDR1 SGHVS, CDR2 FQNEAQ. This CDR3 is built from 16 residues. Unmatched junction bases numbered 11, after V lost 3 bases and J lost 6 bases.

The genes are TRBV11-2 and TRBJ1-2, with 10 positions matching TRBD1. V dropped 5 bases and J dropped 3; count of bases not matched to a gene: 3. CDR3 length: 14 residues. Germline V gene data show CDR1 as SGHAT and CDR2 as FQNNGV. The CDR3 protein is CASSLGTGDYGYTF. In DNA form, the CDR3 reads TGTGCCAGCAGCCTTGGGACAGGGGACTATGGCTACACCTTC.

In this sample, this clone turned up a few times. V usage is TRBV9 and J usage is TRBJ1-1; D not resolved. The V gene lost 2 bases and the J gene lost 0 bases, with 14 bases spanning the gap. CDR1 is SGDLS, CDR2 YYNGEE, per germline. This CDR3 is 16 amino acids long. The CDR3 coding sequence is TGTGCCAGCAGCGTTAACAGTGAACAGATGAACACTGAAGCTTTCTTT. Amino acid sequence: CASSVNSEQMNTEAFF.

Only a few counts were recorded for this clone. The chain links TRBV30 to TRBJ1-2; D possibly corresponds to TRBD1 (5 bases). The CDR3 is 14 residues long. V was clipped by 6 bases and J by 2 bases, with 16 bases between them. CDR1 and CDR2 (germline): GTSNPN, SVGIG (reference sequence). CDR3: CACPAREGNYGYTF. The CDR3, as DNA: TGTGCCTGTCCCGCCCGGGAGGGGAACTATGGCTACACCTTC.